The 5 T cell receptor beta chains given below trace back to one sample, sequenced in a study of blood T cell repertoires in COVID-19 (dated by TCRdb to between 2020 and 2021). Libraries were constructed by the immunoSEQ multiplex PCR assay. Here the immuneACCESS table is served through TCRdb, limited to in-frame sequences with V and J called. Missing clones are a known gap in these copies; in checked studies unresolved V genes cover under half, and the rest lacks a known reason. For this sample there are more than 250,000 clones; 80% to 90% appear just once. The ten top clones hold 6.3% of the sample. The sequencing sample was made of peripheral blood. Receptor source: a woman between 50 and 59 years old with COVID-19, enrolled during active disease.

The V and J genes are TRBV5-8 and TRBJ2-3; D may be TRBD1 (6 bases). The V end lost 0 bases, the J end lost 2 bases, and 22 bases lay between the germline ends. Germline V CDR1 and CDR2: SGHTS, YDEGEE. This CDR3 has 19 amino acids. The CDR3 coding sequence is TGTGCCAGCAGCTTGGCCAAGGCAGGGGCCGCTACCGTCACAGATACGCAGTATTTT. Translating gives CASSLAKAGAATVTDTQYF.

This clone was recorded once. This chain connects TRBV7-2 to TRBJ1-1; 8 bases map to TRBD1. The CDR3 has 15 amino acids. Germline lookup yields CDR1 SGHTA and CDR2 FQGNSA. With 5 bases clipped from V and 1 base from J, the junction kept 6 bases outside the gene matches. CDR3 sequence (DNA): TGTGCCAGCAGCCTTGCCGGGACAGGGAACACTGAAGCTTTCTTT. Encoded protein: CASSLAGTGNTEAFF.

The genes are TRBV7-2 and TRBJ1-2, with 8 bases aligning to TRBD1. The CDR3 length is 18 residues. Germline CDR1 and CDR2: SGHTA and FQGNSA. J gave up 5 bases and V 7 bases, and 21 bases lay outside the gene matches. CDR3 bases: TGTGCCAGCACCCCCCCGCAGGGGGCCTTCTGGCCCATTTATGGCTACACCTTC. Amino acid sequence: CASTPPQGAFWPIYGYTF.

The rearrangement joins TRBV4-1 to TRBJ2-4, with TRBD1 identical over 8 bases. The germline V gene has CDR1 MGHRA and CDR2 YSYEKL. The CDR3 is 15 amino acids. V trimming: 1 base; J trimming: 5 bases; junction bases outside the gene matches: 4. The CDR3 DNA reads TGCGCCAGCAGCCAAGGGACAGGGAACCAAAACATTCAGTACTTC. It codes for CASSQGTGNQNIQYF.

The chain uses TRBV6-5 and TRBJ1-6, with D perhaps matching TRBD1 (5 bases). Germline V CDR1 and CDR2: MNHEY, SVGAGI. The germline V and J ends were trimmed by 0 bases and 7 bases, with 13 bases remaining between them. The CDR3 sequence is 16 residues long. The CDR3, as DNA: TGTGCCAGCAGTTACTCGAAGGGCAGGGCCAATTCACCCCTCCACTTT. This gives the protein CASSYSKGRANSPLHF.